The source of this TCR beta chain is a study of T cell repertoires in cytomegalovirus infection. Overall study results and limits: HLA-C-restricted CMV clonotypes gave the most frequent clonotype in two of eight donors.

Comments on this clonotype: The antigen remains undetermined.

TCRdb processed the reads anew with MiXCR; each CDR3 protein has one entry. Found here are 150,000 to 200,000 distinct CDR3 sequences, roughly 27% of them singletons; the top ten hold roughly 31%. V shed 2 bases and J shed 4 bases, with 18 bases lying between them. Germline lookup yields CDR1 SGHVS and CDR2 FQNEAQ. The CDR3 spans 17 residues. The sequenced sample consisted of PBMCs. The origin of this receptor is a human donor in good health (CMV status not recorded). Some clones in this sample may be carry-over from other donors' samples. V and J are TRBV7-8 and TRBJ2-1, with a weak D call TRBD2 (7 bases). This CDR3 is CASSLNSRGAGYNEQFF. The CDR3 region has the DNA TGTGCCAGCAGCTTAAATTCACGGGGGGCGGGATACAATGAGCAGTTCTTC.